The 21 T cell receptor beta chains listed next were all sequenced from one sample in a study of spatial heterogeneity in lung cancer. Specified time point: sample taken at primary tumor resection. TCRdb analysed the 5' RACE reads with MiXCR anew, one entry per CDR3 protein. The top ten clones hold approximately 9.9% of a sample with approximately 15,000 distinct CDR3 sequences, about 3.9% of them seen once. This sample comprised normal lung tissue next to the tumor, obtained at surgery. These receptor sequences come from a male donor with early-stage non-small cell lung cancer.

This clonotype has a count of ten or more. A library prepared for alpha chains yielded this beta chain as an off-target read; its size is of little meaning. The chain uses TRBV2 and TRBJ2-2, with 7 bases fitting TRBD1. Germline V gene lookup returns CDR1 SNHLY and CDR2 FYNNEI. Losses at the gene ends were 9 bases for V and 2 bases for J; bases not matched to a gene: 6. CDR3 length equals 14 residues. CDR3 protein: CARDRDSNTGELFF. The CDR3 nucleotides read TGTGCCAGAGACCGGGACAGTAACACCGGGGAGCTGTTTTTT.

This clonotype was counted ten times or more. In a library made to pick up alpha chains, this beta chain is a stray read with a size that means little. The V gene is TRBV9, the J gene TRBJ2-2; 9 bases match TRBD2. V was pared by 0 bases and J by 3 bases, with 3 bases of the junction left unmatched. CDR1 and CDR2 (germline): SGDLS, YYNGEE. The CDR3 runs 16 residues. The CDR3 DNA sequence: TGTGCCAGCAGCGTAGGCCAGCGGGGGGACACCGGGGAGCTGTTTTTT. Protein: CASSVGQRGDTGELFF.

In this sample, this clonotype turned up many times. This beta chain is an off-target read within a library intended for alpha chains, so its frequency means little. This chain connects TRBV5-5 to TRBJ2-1; 10 bases fit TRBD2. The V segment lost 0 bases and the J segment 10 bases; nucleotides outside the gene matches: 7. This CDR3 is built from 15 residues. Germline V gene lookup returns CDR1 SGHKS and CDR2 YYEKEE (reference sequence). The CDR3 region has the DNA TGTGCCAGCAGCTTGGTGTCTAGCGGGAGTCGGGAGCAGTTCTTC. It encodes CASSLVSSGSREQFF.

This clonotype was observed at least ten times. This beta chain was picked up by a library intended for alpha chains and is off target, so its count carries little meaning. The V call is TRBV3-1, the J call TRBJ1-1; TRBD1 matches at 7 bases. The CDR3 covers 13 residues. V was clipped by 4 bases and J by 1 base; unmatched bases: 0. From germline, CDR1 is LGHDT and CDR2 YNNKEL (reference sequence). CDR3 DNA: TGTGCCAGCAGCCGACAGGGGAACACTGAAGCTTTCTTT. Amino acid sequence: CASSRQGNTEAFF.

This clonotype was seen many times. Since the library was made to target alpha chains, this beta chain is a stray read and its abundance is not meaningful. This chain joins TRBV24-1 and TRBJ2-1; D is perhaps TRBD1 (5 bases). Trimming stripped 7 bases from V and 12 bases from J, with 15 bases between. CDR3 size: 12 residues. The germline gives CDR1 KGHDR, CDR2 SFDVKD. The CDR3 reads CATSGIDRRQFF. For the CDR3, the DNA is TGTGCCACCAGCGGAATAGACAGAAGGCAGTTCTTC.

This clonotype came up many times. The library was designed around alpha chains, so this beta chain is a stray read whose abundance carries little weight. V usage is TRBV12-3 or TRBV12-4 and J usage is TRBJ2-3; TRBD2 matches 10 bases. The J segment lost 2 bases and the V segment lost 3 bases, leaving 17 bases of the junction unmatched. There are 20 residues in the CDR3. The CDR3, as DNA: TGTGCCAGCAGTTTTTCTATGTCTAGCGGGAGCGATCCTTACACAGATACGCAGTATTTT. It specifies CASSFSMSSGSDPYTDTQYF.

Notes on this clonotype: A library prepared for alpha chains yielded this beta chain as an off-target read; its size is of little meaning. The chain has TRBV4-1 and TRBJ1-6, with a weak D call TRBD1 (6 bases). The germline V gene encodes CDR1 MGHRA and CDR2 YSYEKL. Trimming shortened V by 1 base and J by 10 bases, and 14 bases separated the two germline ends. This CDR3 has 15 amino acids. The CDR3 loop is CASSQGRDIVSPLHF. CDR3 DNA sequence: TGCGCCAGCAGCCAAGGGCGGGACATTGTCTCACCCCTCCACTTT.

This clonotype was counted many times. In a library made to pick up alpha chains, this beta chain is a stray read with a size that means little. V gene TRBV21-1 combines with J gene TRBJ2-7; TRBD1, the table's D call, was not compared with the DNA. TRBV21-1 is a documented pseudogene. This CDR3 has 17 residues. The CDR3 bases are TGTGCCAGCAGCAAAGCGCTCCGACCCCCAAGGGGCTACGAGCAGTACTTC. This codes for CASSKALRPPRGYEQYF.

This clonotype was recorded at least ten times. A library made for alpha chains picked up this beta chain off target, so its size means little. The chain combines TRBV27 with TRBJ1-2; TRBD1 is a possible D gene (5 bases). Germline loops: CDR1 MNHEY, CDR2 SMNVEV (reference sequence). The CDR3 has 13 amino acids. The V gene lost 5 bases and the J gene lost 8 bases, with 15 bases spanning the gap. DNA of the CDR3: TGTGCCAGCAGTCCTCGGGGCGTGACGGGCTACACCTTC. This codes for CASSPRGVTGYTF.

This clonotype was recorded at least ten times. The size of this beta chain means little, since it is a stray read in a library made for alpha chains. The rearrangement uses TRBV30 and TRBJ2-3; a weak D match, TRBD2 (6 bases). The CDR3 spans 12 residues. CDR1 GTSNPN and CDR2 SVGIG come from the germline V gene (reference sequence). Trimming cost V 2 bases and J 6 bases, with 9 bases left between them. CDR3 coding DNA: TGTGCCTGGAGTCGCGGAGGGGATACGCAGTATTTT. Amino acid sequence: CAWSRGGDTQYF.

This clonotype was seen at least ten times. Found in a library prepared for alpha chains, this beta chain is an off-target read, and its abundance has little meaning. The rearrangement links TRBV20-1 to TRBJ1-5; the match to TRBD1 covers 8 bases. The CDR3 is 16 residues long. The junction had 11 bases not matched to a gene; V was cut back by 5 bases and J by 2 bases. The germline V gene encodes CDR1 DFQATT and CDR2 SNEGSKA (reference sequence). The CDR3 DNA is TGCAGTGCTGGGCAGACAGGGGATTCGCGCAATCAGCCCCAGCATTTT. This translates into CSAGQTGDSRNQPQHF.

This clonotype was counted ten times or more. With the library built for alpha chains, this beta chain is off target and its frequency is not meaningful. In DNA form, the CDR3 reads TGTGCCAGCAGTTCCCAGGATGCCTACGAGCAGTACTTC. Residues: CASSSQDAYEQYF. This chain links TRBV27 with TRBJ2-7; D ambiguous. Germline CDR1 is MNHEY and CDR2 is SMNVEV (reference sequence). V shed 4 bases and J shed 2 bases, with 9 bases lying between them. The CDR3 covers 13 residues.

This clonotype was recorded many times. The size of this beta chain means little, since it is a stray read in a library made for alpha chains. The CDR3 DNA reads as TGTGCCAGCAGCCCACTAGCGGGAATGTTAGGTGAGCAGTTCTTC. Its translation is CASSPLAGMLGEQFF. The V call is TRBV3-1, the J call TRBJ2-1; 10 bases map to TRBD2. V lost 4 bases and J lost 9; bases outside the gene matches: 9. Looked up from germline, CDR1 is LGHDT and CDR2 is YNNKEL (reference sequence). This CDR3 is built from 15 residues.

This clonotype was observed many times. This beta chain came through as a stray read in a library set up for alpha chains, and its size says little. The CDR3 reads CAISVEGAYEQYF. In DNA, the CDR3 is TGTGCCATCAGTGTTGAGGGAGCCTACGAGCAGTACTTC. The chain carries TRBV10-3 and TRBJ2-7; D may be TRBD2 (5 bases). The germline CDR1 and CDR2 sequences are ENHRY and SYGVKD. Trimming removed 4 bases from V and 2 bases from J, with 9 bases in between. The CDR3 is 13 residues long.

The table lists this clonotype with many counts. As an off-target read in a library built for alpha chains, this beta chain has a frequency of little significance. This chain joins TRBV6-1 and TRBJ1-1, with D unclear. Germline V gives CDR1 MNHNS, CDR2 SASEGT. This CDR3 comprises 11 residues. Trimming stripped 3 bases from V and 8 bases from J, with 7 bases between. CDR3 DNA: TGTGCCAGCAGTGATGTGACAGAAGCTTTCTTT. Protein sequence: CASSDVTEAFF.

This clonotype has at least ten counts. Being off target in a library aimed at alpha chains, this beta chain has a size of little meaning. The chain recombines TRBV3-1 with TRBJ2-1, with D maybe TRBD2 (7 bases). The CDR3 consists of 13 residues. Trimming took off 7 bases at V and 10 bases at J, with 17 bases between the two ends. From germline, CDR1 is LGHDT and CDR2 YNNKEL (reference sequence). CDR3 in DNA: TGTGCCAGCAAGATACGGGGGGCGGAAGAGCAGTTCTTC. This gives the protein CASKIRGAEEQFF.

This clonotype was picked up many times. This beta chain represents an off-target read in a library built for alpha chains; its size is of limited meaning. The chain uses TRBV3-1 and TRBJ2-5; D gene uncertain. Trimming took 0 bases from V and 7 from J, leaving 6 bases between them. The CDR3 sequence is 12 residues long. The germline V gene has CDR1 LGHDT and CDR2 YNNKEL (reference sequence). This chain's CDR3 is CASSQDRRTQYF. CDR3 bases: TGTGCCAGCAGCCAAGATCGCCGGACCCAGTACTTC.

This clonotype was seen many times. Because the library targeted alpha chains, this beta chain is an off-target read whose size means little. V gene TRBV30 combines with J gene TRBJ2-7; TRBD2 aligns across 7 bases. Germline V gene data show CDR1 as GTSNPN and CDR2 as SVGIG (reference sequence). V was clipped by 4 bases and J by 5 bases; unmatched bases: 23. This CDR3 contains 18 residues. CDR3 amino acids: CAWIMPGRTTKGRNEQYF. In DNA form, the CDR3 reads TGTGCCTGGATTATGCCCGGGAGGACTACGAAGGGAAGGAACGAGCAGTACTTC.

This clonotype was detected many times. Little can be read into the size of this beta chain, an off-target read in a library designed for alpha chains. The rearrangement uses TRBV7-9 and TRBJ2-2; TRBD1 agrees at 9 bases. The junction had 4 bases not matched to a gene; V was cut back by 1 base and J by 4 bases. Germline V gene sequence: CDR1 SEHNR, CDR2 FQNEAQ (reference sequence). The CDR3 is 16 amino acids. The CDR3 reads CASSLVGQGITGELFF. CDR3 bases: TGTGCCAGCAGCTTAGTAGGACAGGGGATCACCGGGGAGCTGTTTTTT. Based on the CDR3 plus reference TRBV7-9 and TRBJ2-2, the full variable domain is DTGVSQNPRHKITKRGQNVTFRCDPISEHNRLYWYRQTLGQGPEFLTYFQNEAQLEKSRLLSDRFSAERPKGSFSTLEIQRTEQGDSAMYLCASSLVGQGITGELFFGEGSRLTVL.

This clonotype was seen at least ten times. This beta chain slipped into a library made for alpha chains as a stray read, so its size is not meaningful. The chain couples TRBV10-3 to TRBJ2-7; D ambiguous. Germline CDR1 reads ENHRY; CDR2 reads SYGVKD. Trimming cost V 6 bases and J 2 bases, with 8 bases left between them. The CDR3 totals 12 residues. The CDR3 DNA sequence: TGTGCCATCAGAGAAACCACCTACGAGCAGTACTTC. Its translation is CAIRETTYEQYF.

This clonotype was recorded at least ten times. Little can be read into the size of this beta chain, an off-target read in a library designed for alpha chains. The CDR3, as DNA: TGCGCCAGCAGCCAAGTTCCGGGAACCCCGCACGACGAGCAGTACTTC. Its translation is CASSQVPGTPHDEQYF. The chain uses TRBV4-1 and TRBJ2-7; tentative D call: TRBD2 (5 bases). Trimming took 1 base from V and 5 from J, leaving 18 bases between them. The CDR3 totals 16 residues. Germline CDR1 MGHRA, CDR2 YSYEKL.